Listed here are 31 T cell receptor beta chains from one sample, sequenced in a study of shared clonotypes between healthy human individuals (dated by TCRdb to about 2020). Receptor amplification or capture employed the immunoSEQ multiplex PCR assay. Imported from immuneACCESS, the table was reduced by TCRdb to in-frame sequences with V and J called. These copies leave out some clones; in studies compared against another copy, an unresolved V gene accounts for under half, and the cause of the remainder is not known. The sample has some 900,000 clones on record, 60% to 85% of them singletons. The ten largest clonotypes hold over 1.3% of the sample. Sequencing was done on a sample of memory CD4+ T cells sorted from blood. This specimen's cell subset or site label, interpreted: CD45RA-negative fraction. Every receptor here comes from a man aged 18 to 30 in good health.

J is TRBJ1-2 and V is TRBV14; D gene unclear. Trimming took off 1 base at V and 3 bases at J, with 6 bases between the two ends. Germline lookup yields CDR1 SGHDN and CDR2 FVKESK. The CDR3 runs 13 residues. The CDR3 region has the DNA TGTGCCAGCAGCCAAGGGGTCGACTATGGCTACACCTTC. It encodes CASSQGVDYGYTF.

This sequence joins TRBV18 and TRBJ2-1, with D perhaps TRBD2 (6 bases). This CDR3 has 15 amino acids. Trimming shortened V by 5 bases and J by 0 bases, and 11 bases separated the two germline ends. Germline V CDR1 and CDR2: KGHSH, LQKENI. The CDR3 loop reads CASSMGLSSYNEQFF. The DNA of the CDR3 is TGTGCCAGCTCAATGGGACTGAGCTCCTACAATGAGCAGTTCTTC.

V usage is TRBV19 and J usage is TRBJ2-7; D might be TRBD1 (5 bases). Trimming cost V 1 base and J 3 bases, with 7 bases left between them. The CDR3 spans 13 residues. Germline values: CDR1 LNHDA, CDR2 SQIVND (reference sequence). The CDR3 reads CASSIGTRYEQYF. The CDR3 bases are TGTGCCAGTAGTATAGGGACACGCTACGAGCAGTACTTC.

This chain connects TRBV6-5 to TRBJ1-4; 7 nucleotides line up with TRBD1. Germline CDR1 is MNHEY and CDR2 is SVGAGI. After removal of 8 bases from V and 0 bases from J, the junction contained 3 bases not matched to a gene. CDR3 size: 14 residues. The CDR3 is CASGQAATNEKLFF. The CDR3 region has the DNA TGTGCCAGCGGACAGGCTGCAACTAATGAAAAACTGTTTTTT.

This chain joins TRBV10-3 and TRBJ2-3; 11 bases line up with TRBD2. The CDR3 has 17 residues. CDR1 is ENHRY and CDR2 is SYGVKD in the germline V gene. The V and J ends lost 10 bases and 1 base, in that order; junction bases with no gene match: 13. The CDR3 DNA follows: TGTGCCACCACGGGGGCTAGCGGGGGGCTCCGCACAGATACGCAGTATTTT. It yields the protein CATTGASGGLRTDTQYF.

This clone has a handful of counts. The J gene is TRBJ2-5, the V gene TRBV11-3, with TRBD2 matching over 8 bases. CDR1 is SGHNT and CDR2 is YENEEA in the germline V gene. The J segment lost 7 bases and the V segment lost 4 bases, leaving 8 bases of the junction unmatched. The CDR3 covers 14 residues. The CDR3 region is CASSSDRGGGTQYF. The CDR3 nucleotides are TGTGCCAGCAGCTCCGATCGGGGGGGCGGGACCCAGTACTTC.

CDR3 in amino acids: CASSLYGTGTDTQYF. CDR3 DNA sequence: TGTGCCAGCAGTTTATACGGGACAGGGACAGATACGCAGTATTTT. The chain is built from TRBV27 and TRBJ2-3, with 9 bases lining up with TRBD1. The CDR3 extends over 15 amino acids. Germline-derived CDR1 and CDR2 are MNHEY and SMNVEV (reference sequence). With V trimmed by 1 base and J by 3 bases, 2 bases remained unmatched.

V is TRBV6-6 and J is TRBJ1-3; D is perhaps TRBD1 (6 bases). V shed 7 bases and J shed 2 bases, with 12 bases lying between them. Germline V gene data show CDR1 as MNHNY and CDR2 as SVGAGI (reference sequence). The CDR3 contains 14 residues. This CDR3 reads CASTQQGAGNTIYF. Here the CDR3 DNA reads TGTGCCAGCACCCAACAGGGTGCTGGAAACACCATATATTTT.

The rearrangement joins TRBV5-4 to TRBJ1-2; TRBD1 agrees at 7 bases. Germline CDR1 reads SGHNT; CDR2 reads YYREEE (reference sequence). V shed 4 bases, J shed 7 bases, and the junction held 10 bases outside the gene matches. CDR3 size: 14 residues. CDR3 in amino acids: CASSQVGTGAGYTF. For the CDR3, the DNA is TGTGCCAGCAGCCAGGTTGGAACAGGGGCTGGCTACACCTTC.

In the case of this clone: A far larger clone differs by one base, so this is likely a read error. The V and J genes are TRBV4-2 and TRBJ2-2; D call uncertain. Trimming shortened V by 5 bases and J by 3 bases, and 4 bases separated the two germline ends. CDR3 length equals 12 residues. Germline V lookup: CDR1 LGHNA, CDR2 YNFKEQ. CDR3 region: CASSWDTGELFF. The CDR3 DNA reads TGTGCCAGCAGCTGGGACACCGGGGAGCTGTTTTTT.

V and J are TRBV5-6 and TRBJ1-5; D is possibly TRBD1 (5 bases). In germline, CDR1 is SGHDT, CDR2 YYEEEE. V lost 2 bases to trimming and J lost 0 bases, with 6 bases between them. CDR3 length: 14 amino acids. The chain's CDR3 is CASSFRASNQPQHF. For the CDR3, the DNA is TGTGCCAGCAGCTTCAGGGCTAGCAATCAGCCCCAGCATTTT.

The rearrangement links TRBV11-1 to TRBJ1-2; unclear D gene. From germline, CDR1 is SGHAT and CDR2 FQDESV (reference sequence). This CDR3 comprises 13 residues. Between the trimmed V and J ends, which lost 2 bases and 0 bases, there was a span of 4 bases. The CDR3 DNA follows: TGTGCCAGCAGCTTATTCGCTAACTATGGCTACACCTTC. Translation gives CASSLFANYGYTF.

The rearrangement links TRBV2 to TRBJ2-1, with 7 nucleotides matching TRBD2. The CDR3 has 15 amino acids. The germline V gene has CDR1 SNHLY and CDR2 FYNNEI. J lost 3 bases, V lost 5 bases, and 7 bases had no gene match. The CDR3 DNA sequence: TGTGCCAGCAGTAGGGCTAGCGGATTCTACAATGAGCAGTTCTTC. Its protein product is CASSRASGFYNEQFF.

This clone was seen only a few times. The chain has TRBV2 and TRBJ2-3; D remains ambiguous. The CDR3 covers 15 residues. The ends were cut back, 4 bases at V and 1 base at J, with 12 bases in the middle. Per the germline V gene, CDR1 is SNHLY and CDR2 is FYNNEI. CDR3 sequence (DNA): TGTGCCAGCAGTGCACAGCAAACTGGCACAGATACGCAGTATTTT. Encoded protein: CASSAQQTGTDTQYF.

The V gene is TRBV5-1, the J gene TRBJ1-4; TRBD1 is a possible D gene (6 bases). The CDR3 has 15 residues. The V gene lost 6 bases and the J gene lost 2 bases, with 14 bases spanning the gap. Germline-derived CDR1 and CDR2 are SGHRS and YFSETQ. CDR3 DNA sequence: TGCGCCAGCAAAGAACAGGGAGGGACTAATGAAAAACTGTTTTTT. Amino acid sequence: CASKEQGGTNEKLFF. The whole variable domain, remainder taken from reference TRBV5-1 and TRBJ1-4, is KAGVTQTPRYLIKTRGQQVTLSCSPISGHRSVSWYQQTPGQGLQFLFEYFSETQRNKGNFPGRFSGRQFSNSRSEMNVSTLELGDSALYLCASKEQGGTNEKLFFGSGTQLSVL.

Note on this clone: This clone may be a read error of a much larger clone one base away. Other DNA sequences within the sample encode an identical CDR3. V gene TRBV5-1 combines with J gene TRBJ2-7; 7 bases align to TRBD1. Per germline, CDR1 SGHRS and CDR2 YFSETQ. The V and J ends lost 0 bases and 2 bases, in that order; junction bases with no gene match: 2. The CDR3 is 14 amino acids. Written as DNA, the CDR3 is TGCGCCAGCAGCTTGGGACAGGGTCCCTACGAGCAGTACTTC. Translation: CASSLGQGPYEQYF.

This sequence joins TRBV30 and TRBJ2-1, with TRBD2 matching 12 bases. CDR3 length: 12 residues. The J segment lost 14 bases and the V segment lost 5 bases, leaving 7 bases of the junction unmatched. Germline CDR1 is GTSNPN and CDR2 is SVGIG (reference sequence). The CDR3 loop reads CAWATSGGVKFF. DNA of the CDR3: TGTGCCTGGGCGACTAGCGGGGGAGTGAAGTTCTTC.

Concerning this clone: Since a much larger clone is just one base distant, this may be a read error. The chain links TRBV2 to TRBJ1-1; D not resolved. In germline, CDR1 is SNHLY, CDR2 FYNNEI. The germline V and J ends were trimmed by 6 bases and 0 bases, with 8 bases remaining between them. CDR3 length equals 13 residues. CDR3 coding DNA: TGTGCCAGCAGGTTAGATATGAACACTGAAGCTTTCTTT. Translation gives CASRLDMNTEAFF.

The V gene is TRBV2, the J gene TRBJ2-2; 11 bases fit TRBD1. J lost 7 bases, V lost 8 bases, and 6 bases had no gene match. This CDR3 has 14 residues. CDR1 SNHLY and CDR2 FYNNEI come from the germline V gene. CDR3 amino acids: CASRGQGAIGELFF. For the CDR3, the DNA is TGTGCCAGCCGTGGACAGGGGGCAATCGGGGAGCTGTTTTTT.

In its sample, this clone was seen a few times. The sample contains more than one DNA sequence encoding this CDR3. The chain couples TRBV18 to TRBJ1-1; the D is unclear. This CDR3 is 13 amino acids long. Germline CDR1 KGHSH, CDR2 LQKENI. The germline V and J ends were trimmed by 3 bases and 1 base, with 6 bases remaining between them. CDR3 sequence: CASSPGRNTEAFF. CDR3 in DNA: TGTGCCAGCTCACCGGGCAGGAACACTGAAGCTTTCTTT.

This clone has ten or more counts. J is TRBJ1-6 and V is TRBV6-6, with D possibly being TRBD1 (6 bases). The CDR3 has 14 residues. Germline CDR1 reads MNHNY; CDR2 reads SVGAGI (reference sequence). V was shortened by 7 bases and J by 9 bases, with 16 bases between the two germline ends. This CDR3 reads CASTDTGTGSPLHF. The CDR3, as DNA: TGTGCCAGCACCGACACAGGGACTGGTTCACCCCTCCACTTT.

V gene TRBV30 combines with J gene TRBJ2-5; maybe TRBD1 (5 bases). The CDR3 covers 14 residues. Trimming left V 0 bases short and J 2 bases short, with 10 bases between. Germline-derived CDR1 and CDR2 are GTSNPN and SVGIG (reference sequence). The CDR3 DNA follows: TGTGCCTGGAGTGTAGGGGTAGGGCAAGAGACCCAGTACTTC. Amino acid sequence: CAWSVGVGQETQYF.

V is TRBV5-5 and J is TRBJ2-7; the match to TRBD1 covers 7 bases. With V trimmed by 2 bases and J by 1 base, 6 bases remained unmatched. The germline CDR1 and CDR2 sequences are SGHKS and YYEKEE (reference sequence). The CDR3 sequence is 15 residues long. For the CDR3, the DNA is TGTGCCAGCAGCTTTGGGTGGGACAGTTCCTACGAGCAGTACTTC. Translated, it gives CASSFGWDSSYEQYF.

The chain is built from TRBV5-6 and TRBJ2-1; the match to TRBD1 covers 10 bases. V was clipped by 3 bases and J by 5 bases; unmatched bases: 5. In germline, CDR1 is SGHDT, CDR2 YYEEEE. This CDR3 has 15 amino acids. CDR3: CASSSLGQGDNEQFF. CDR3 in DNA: TGTGCCAGCAGCTCATTAGGACAGGGGGACAATGAGCAGTTCTTC.

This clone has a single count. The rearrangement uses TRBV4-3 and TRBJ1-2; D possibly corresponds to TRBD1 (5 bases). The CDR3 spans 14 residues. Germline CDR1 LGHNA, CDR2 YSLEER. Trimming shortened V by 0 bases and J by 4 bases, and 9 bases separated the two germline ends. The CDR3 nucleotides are TGCGCCAGCAGCCAAGACGACAGCCGCTATGGCTACACCTTC. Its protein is CASSQDDSRYGYTF.

CDR3 bases: TGTGCCTGGAGTGGCCGGACAGGGTTCACAGATACGCAGTATTTT. Protein: CAWSGRTGFTDTQYF. The chain combines TRBV30 with TRBJ2-3; the match to TRBD1 covers 8 bases. The V and J ends lost 1 base and 2 bases, in that order; junction bases with no gene match: 5. CDR1 is GTSNPN and CDR2 is SVGIG in the germline V gene (reference sequence). The CDR3 sequence is 15 residues long.

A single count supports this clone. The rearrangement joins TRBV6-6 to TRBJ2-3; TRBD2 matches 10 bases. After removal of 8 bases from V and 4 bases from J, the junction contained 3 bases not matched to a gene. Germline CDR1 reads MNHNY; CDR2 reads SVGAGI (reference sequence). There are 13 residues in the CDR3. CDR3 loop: CASQTSGSDTQYF. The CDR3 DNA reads TGTGCCAGCCAGACTAGCGGGTCAGATACGCAGTATTTT.

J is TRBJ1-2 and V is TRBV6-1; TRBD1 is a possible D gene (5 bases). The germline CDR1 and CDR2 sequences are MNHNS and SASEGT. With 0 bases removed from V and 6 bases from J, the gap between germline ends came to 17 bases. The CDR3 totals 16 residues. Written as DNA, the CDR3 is TGTGCCAGCAGTGAAGCCGGGGGAGGATGGGGAAATGGCTACACCTTC. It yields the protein CASSEAGGGWGNGYTF.

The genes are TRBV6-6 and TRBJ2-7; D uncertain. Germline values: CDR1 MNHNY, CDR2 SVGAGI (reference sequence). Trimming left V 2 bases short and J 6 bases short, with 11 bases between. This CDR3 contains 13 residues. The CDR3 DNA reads TGTGCCAGCAGTTACCCGGCAGTCCCCGAGCAGTACTTC. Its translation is CASSYPAVPEQYF.

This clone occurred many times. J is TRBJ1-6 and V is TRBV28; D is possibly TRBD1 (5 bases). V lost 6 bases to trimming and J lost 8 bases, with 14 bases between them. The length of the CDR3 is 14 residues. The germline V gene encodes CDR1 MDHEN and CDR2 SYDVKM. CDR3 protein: CASRAWGGDSPLHF. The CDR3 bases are TGTGCCAGCAGGGCTTGGGGGGGGGATTCACCCCTCCACTTT.

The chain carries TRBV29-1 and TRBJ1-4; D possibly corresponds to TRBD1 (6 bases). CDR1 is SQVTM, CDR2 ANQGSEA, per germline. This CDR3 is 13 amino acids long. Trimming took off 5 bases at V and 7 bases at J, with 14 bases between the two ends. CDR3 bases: TGCAGCGTTCGACGACAGGTTGGTGAAAAACTGTTTTTT. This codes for CSVRRQVGEKLFF.